This T cell receptor beta chain was observed in a study of cytomegalovirus exposure and HLA in healthy donors. Findings of the study overall: The later analysis indicated that the majority of CMV-associated TCR beta chains appeared HLA-restricted. Later analysis found that TCR beta chains associated with HLA were more clonally expanded than other, equally common chains. Reports indicate that TCR beta sequences accurately predicted the HLA-A and HLA-B alleles of most subjects.

The CDR3 has 16 residues. Germline V CDR1 and CDR2: SGDLS, YYNGEE. With 0 bases removed from V and 6 bases from J, the gap between germline ends came to 15 bases. Notes on this clone: The antigen remains undetermined.

Primers included in the PCR were 60 Vbeta and 13 Jbeta primers. TCRdb's table, derived via immunoSEQ multiplex PCR, lists solely in-frame clones and lacks some. The sample lists tens of thousands of clones; roughly 74% were seen once. Specimen: PBMCs. The TCR comes from a woman aged 40 to 49 in good health and CMV-seropositive. This chain joins TRBV9 and TRBJ1-4, with D tentatively TRBD1 (5 bases). The CDR3 DNA reads as TGTGCCAGCAGCGTAGCCCCCCAGGGTAGTGATGAAAAACTGTTTTTT. Translating it yields CASSVAPQGSDEKLFF.